This TCR beta chain was sequenced during a study of vaccination and CD4 T cells after COVID-19. Study details: Convalescent donors totaled six males and four females, including two who were Hispanic. From HCoV-229E, HCoV-OC43, HCoV-NL63 and SARS-CoV-2, overlapping spike peptides were used to stimulate the cells.

This clonotype turned up a few times. What it binds is unknown. Specified treatment: approximately 9-day PBMC culture with coronavirus spike peptide pools or control peptides (ViraFEST assay). Harvesting of the unexposed donor's CD4+ T cells predated the COVID-19 pandemic (2011-2018). The ViraFEST method relied on peptide pools to expand antigen-specific T cells, followed by TCR sequencing. When enough cells were available, unexposed-donor CD4+ T cells were probed with SARS-CoV-2 S/N and four cold-coronavirus spikes. Trimming left V 6 bases short and J 4 bases short, with 15 bases between. Germline assignment: CDR1 DFQATT and CDR2 SNEGSKA (reference sequence). CDR3 length: 13 residues. The Oncomine TCR Beta short-read assay was what sequenced the DNA obtained from cultured CD4+ T cells. One entry per CDR3 protein results from TCRdb running MiXCR on the PCR reads. The data contain 6,000 to 9,000 distinct CDR3 sequences, roughly a third of them singletons.

The source of this sequence is a human donor in good health. Sequenced: CD4+ T cells from blood, cultured in vitro. The rearrangement links TRBV20-1 to TRBJ1-1; no clear D gene. As DNA, the CDR3 is TGCAGTGCGCCGACGGAACGGGTCACTGAAGCTTTCTTT. This translates into CSAPTERVTEAFF.